The 28 T cell receptor beta chains below were found in one sample sequenced in a study of cytotoxic CD8 clonotypes in ibrutinib-treated CLL. The protocol was immunoSEQ multiplex PCR, while the TCRdb copy is restricted to in-frame clones and leaves out a portion. The sample shows some 200,000 clones, 70% to 75% of them seen only once. Sequenced material: PBMCs, taken after 12 months of ibrutinib treatment. These receptors originate from a human donor with chronic lymphocytic leukemia.

The CDR3 coding sequence is TGTGCCACCAGCAGAGATCGTTACTATGGCTACACCTTC. It encodes CATSRDRYYGYTF. The chain joins TRBV15 to TRBJ1-2; no definite D call. From germline, CDR1 is LNHNV and CDR2 YYDKDF (reference sequence). V lost 0 bases and J 3 bases, leaving 5 bases between the germline ends. This CDR3 comprises 13 residues.

This clone was recorded once. J is TRBJ2-5 and V is TRBV13; 9 positions agree with TRBD2. V gave up 3 bases and J gave up 2 bases; unmatched junction bases: 1. The CDR3 length is 14 residues. In germline, CDR1 is PRHDT, CDR2 FYEKMQ (reference sequence). CDR3: CASSFLAGQETQYF. DNA of the CDR3: TGTGCCAGCAGCTTCCTAGCGGGACAAGAGACCCAGTACTTC.

V and J are TRBV30 and TRBJ2-7; D uncertain. This CDR3 region has 11 residues. Trimming removed 1 base at V and 3 bases at J, with 4 bases between. Germline values: CDR1 GTSNPN, CDR2 SVGIG (reference sequence). CDR3 sequence reads: CAWSENYEQYF. The DNA of the CDR3 is TGTGCCTGGAGTGAGAACTACGAGCAGTACTTC.

The chain has TRBV12-5 and TRBJ2-2; TRBD1 aligns across 9 bases. V was clipped by 6 bases and J by 6 bases; unmatched bases: 11. Germline values: CDR1 LGHNT, CDR2 FRNRAP. This CDR3 is built from 16 residues. CDR3 DNA: TGTGCTAGTGGCCCTGGGACAGGGATTTTCCCCGGGGAGCTGTTTTTT. This encodes CASGPGTGIFPGELFF.

This clone has more than one count but fewer than ten. The V gene is TRBV29-1, the J gene TRBJ1-2, with 8 bases fitting TRBD1. CDR1 and CDR2 (germline): SQVTM, ANQGSEA. This CDR3 contains 16 residues. V lost 8 bases to trimming and J lost 0 bases; unmatched junction nucleotides: 14. The CDR3: CSSGDHRGTANYGYTF. CDR3 sequence (DNA): TGCAGCTCCGGAGACCACAGGGGGACAGCTAACTATGGCTACACCTTC.

The CDR3 spells CSRSSYNEQFF. The CDR3 DNA is TGCAGCCGCAGCTCCTACAATGAGCAGTTCTTC. The chain carries TRBV20-1 and TRBJ2-1; D call uncertain. Germline lookup yields CDR1 DFQATT and CDR2 SNEGSKA (reference sequence). The CDR3 has 11 residues.

In its sample, this clone was seen once. The rearrangement joins TRBV7-2 to TRBJ2-3; no reliable D call. The V end lost 4 bases, the J end lost 1 base, and 6 bases lay between the germline ends. The CDR3 spans 13 residues. Germline V gene lookup returns CDR1 SGHTA and CDR2 FQGNSA. For the CDR3, the DNA is TGTGCCAGCAGCTCTGGAGGCACAGATACGCAGTATTTT. This encodes CASSSGGTDTQYF. The full variable domain, with the rest looked up from reference TRBV7-2 and TRBJ2-3, is GAGVSQSPSNKVTEKGKDVELRCDPISGHTALYWYRQSLGQGLEFLIYFQGNSAPDKSGLPSDRFSAERTGGSVSTLTIQRTQQEDSAVYLCASSSGGTDTQYFGPGTRLTVL.

The chain is built from TRBV5-1 and TRBJ1-5; no firm D call. The V gene lost 0 bases and the J gene lost 8 bases, with 12 bases spanning the gap. Germline values: CDR1 SGHRS, CDR2 YFSETQ. The CDR3 consists of 14 residues. The CDR3 sequence: CASSLVPGKEPQHF. Written as DNA, the CDR3 is TGCGCCAGCAGCTTGGTCCCGGGGAAGGAGCCCCAGCATTTT.

This sequence joins TRBV29-1 and TRBJ1-2; 11 bases agree with TRBD1. The CDR3 totals 14 residues. Germline trimming cut 0 bases from V and 8 bases from J; bases unmatched to any gene: 5. CDR1 is SQVTM and CDR2 is ANQGSEA in the germline V gene. CDR3 residues: CSVEEGQGAEGYTF. The DNA for the CDR3 is TGCAGCGTTGAAGAAGGACAGGGGGCGGAGGGCTACACCTTC.

CDR3 sequence reads: CASSFSPGPRETQYF. In DNA, the CDR3 is TGTGCCAGCAGCTTCTCCCCCGGACCCAGGGAGACCCAGTACTTC. The chain joins TRBV5-6 to TRBJ2-5; D is undetermined. V lost 2 bases, J lost 5 bases, and 16 bases lay in between. The germline CDR1 and CDR2 sequences are SGHDT and YYEEEE. CDR3 length: 15 residues.

This clone appeared a single time. This chain joins TRBV30 and TRBJ1-1; TRBD1 aligns across 8 bases. J lost 1 base, V lost 3 bases, and 7 bases had no gene match. The CDR3 totals 15 residues. Germline V gene sequence: CDR1 GTSNPN, CDR2 SVGIG (reference sequence). The DNA of the CDR3 is TGTGCCTGGAGCACCAGACAGGGGAAGAACACTGAAGCTTTCTTT. Protein product: CAWSTRQGKNTEAFF. Together with reference TRBV30 and TRBJ1-1, the CDR3 gives the full variable domain: SQTIHQWPATLVQPVGSPLSLECTVEGTSNPNLYWYRQAAGRGLQLLFYSVGIGQISSEVPQNLSASRPQDRQFILSSKKLLLSDSGFYLCAWSTRQGKNTEAFFGQGTRLTVV.

This clone appeared a few times. The chain couples TRBV27 to TRBJ1-5, with a tentative D call TRBD1 (5 bases). V lost 4 bases and J 2 bases, leaving 9 bases between the germline ends. CDR1 is MNHEY and CDR2 is SMNVEV in the germline V gene (reference sequence). The CDR3 sequence is 14 residues long. The CDR3 loop is CASSSSGRNQPQHF. The DNA for the CDR3 is TGTGCCAGCAGTTCATCAGGGCGCAATCAGCCCCAGCATTTT.

The rearrangement joins TRBV18 to TRBJ1-1; D may be TRBD1 (6 bases). The V gene's germline CDR1 is KGHSH and CDR2 LQKENI. This CDR3 region has 16 residues. The V end was cut by 6 bases, the J end by 1 base, with 18 bases between. The CDR3 is CASSLGTPRGNTEAFF. As DNA, the CDR3 is TGTGCCAGCTCTCTCGGGACACCTCGGGGGAACACTGAAGCTTTCTTT.

The CDR3 sequence is CASSEALQGWNQPQHF. The DNA of the CDR3 is TGTGCCAGCAGTGAAGCGCTTCAGGGTTGGAATCAGCCCCAGCATTTT. The V gene is TRBV2, the J gene TRBJ1-5; a weak D match, TRBD1 (5 bases). This CDR3 is 16 amino acids long. V lost 0 bases to trimming and J lost 4 bases, with 13 bases between them. Germline loops: CDR1 SNHLY, CDR2 FYNNEI. The entire variable domain, with the rest obtained from reference TRBV2 and TRBJ1-5, is as follows: EPEVTQTPSHQVTQMGQEVILRCVPISNHLYFYWYRQILGQKVEFLVSFYNNEISEKSEIFDDQFSVERPDGSNFTLKIRSTKLEDSAMYFCASSEALQGWNQPQHFGDGTRLSIL.

This sequence joins TRBV11-2 and TRBJ1-4, with TRBD1 identical over 9 bases. The CDR3 is made up of 15 amino acids. Trimming removed 6 bases from V and 5 bases from J; junction bases left unmatched: 7. Germline CDR1 SGHAT, CDR2 FQNNGV. The CDR3 DNA reads TGTGCCAGCAGACCACAGGGGGCGAAGAATGAAAAACTGTTTTTT. This encodes CASRPQGAKNEKLFF.

The rearrangement links TRBV7-2 to TRBJ2-7; 9 bases are a match to TRBD2. The CDR3 covers 16 residues. The V segment lost 3 bases and the J segment 0 bases; nucleotides outside the gene matches: 6. Germline CDR1 SGHTA, CDR2 FQGNSA. CDR3 sequence (DNA): TGTGCCAGCAGCTTGATAGCGGGGGTCAGCTCCTACGAGCAGTACTTC. It is translated as CASSLIAGVSSYEQYF. Combining the CDR3 with reference TRBV7-2 and TRBJ2-7 gives the whole variable domain GAGVSQSPSNKVTEKGKDVELRCDPISGHTALYWYRQSLGQGLEFLIYFQGNSAPDKSGLPSDRFSAERTGGSVSTLTIQRTQQEDSAVYLCASSLIAGVSSYEQYFGPGTRLTVT.

The chain couples TRBV28 to TRBJ1-3; unclear D gene. Looked up from germline, CDR1 is MDHEN and CDR2 is SYDVKM. The CDR3 loop spans 11 amino acids. The germline V and J ends were trimmed by 6 bases and 10 bases, with 10 bases remaining between them. The CDR3 DNA sequence: TGTGCCAGCAGCCGTACGCGAACCATATATTTT. Its protein product is CASSRTRTIYF.

The rearrangement links TRBV30 to TRBJ2-4; D is undetermined. The CDR3 length is 12 residues. V lost 0 bases and J 8 bases, leaving 8 bases between the germline ends. Germline loops: CDR1 GTSNPN, CDR2 SVGIG (reference sequence). The DNA of the CDR3 is TGTGCCTGGAGTGTAGCTGGCGACATTCAGTACTTC. It encodes CAWSVAGDIQYF.

About this clone itself: Distinct nucleotide sequences in the sample also encode this CDR3. This rearrangement joins TRBV5-1 to TRBJ1-5; D call uncertain. Germline lookup yields CDR1 SGHRS and CDR2 YFSETQ. This CDR3 has 14 amino acids. V shed 0 bases and J shed 4 bases, with 8 bases lying between them. The CDR3 loop reads CASSLGQNNQPQHF. In DNA, the CDR3 is TGCGCCAGCAGCTTGGGGCAGAATAATCAGCCCCAGCATTTT. Drawing the rest from reference TRBV5-1 and TRBJ1-5, the complete variable domain is KAGVTQTPRYLIKTRGQQVTLSCSPISGHRSVSWYQQTPGQGLQFLFEYFSETQRNKGNFPGRFSGRQFSNSRSEMNVSTLELGDSALYLCASSLGQNNQPQHFGDGTRLSIL.

V is TRBV7-8 and J is TRBJ2-7; 7 bases fit TRBD1. Germline V gene lookup returns CDR1 SGHVS and CDR2 FQNEAQ. The CDR3 spans 14 residues. Trimming removed 3 bases from V and 2 bases from J; junction bases left unmatched: 4. This CDR3 reads CASSFGTDTYEQYF. CDR3 nucleotides: TGTGCCAGCAGCTTCGGGACAGATACCTACGAGCAGTACTTC.

The J gene is TRBJ1-5, the V gene TRBV30; D uncertain. The CDR3 has 14 residues. Trimming removed 0 bases from V and 5 bases from J, with 11 bases in between. Looked up from germline, CDR1 is GTSNPN and CDR2 is SVGIG (reference sequence). The CDR3 DNA sequence: TGTGCCTGGAGTGTATTGCCCGGGGATCAGCCCCAGCATTTT. Translating it yields CAWSVLPGDQPQHF.

This chain connects TRBV7-9 to TRBJ1-6; 7 positions match TRBD1. Germline CDR1 reads SEHNR; CDR2 reads FQNEAQ (reference sequence). The CDR3 consists of 15 residues. V shed 5 bases and J 7 bases; nucleotides not matched to a gene: 8. The DNA for the CDR3 is TGTGCCAGCAGCCTCGACAGGGCGGGAAATTCACCCCTCCACTTT. Translated: CASSLDRAGNSPLHF.

The V and J genes are TRBV5-4 and TRBJ2-7; either TRBD1 or TRBD2 may supply D (5 bases each). Trimming removed 4 bases at V and 0 bases at J, with 14 bases between. The germline V gene encodes CDR1 SGHNT and CDR2 YYREEE (reference sequence). The length of the CDR3 is 15 residues. CDR3 in DNA: TGTGCCAGCAGCCATACCGGGACCTCCTCCTACGAGCAGTACTTC. Translation gives CASSHTGTSSYEQYF.

The rearrangement links TRBV7-6 to TRBJ1-1; D remains unclear. V shed 2 bases and J shed 3 bases, with 19 bases lying between them. CDR3 size: 17 residues. The germline gives CDR1 SGHVS, CDR2 FNYEAQ. Here the CDR3 DNA reads TGTGCCAGCAGCTTAAAGAACCTAGGGAGTGGGTACACTGAAGCTTTCTTT. Translating gives CASSLKNLGSGYTEAFF.

This chain connects TRBV10-3 to TRBJ2-1; possibly TRBD1 or TRBD2 for D (5 bases each). Germline CDR1 ENHRY, CDR2 SYGVKD. The CDR3 spans 14 residues. Trimming cost V 4 bases and J 4 bases, with 11 bases left between them. The CDR3 region is CAISGGTGYNEQFF. The CDR3 DNA reads as TGTGCCATCAGTGGTGGGACGGGGTACAATGAGCAGTTCTTC.

The J gene is TRBJ2-2, the V gene TRBV30; D unclear. This CDR3 spans 14 amino acids. The V end lost 3 bases, the J end lost 6 bases, and 14 bases lay between the germline ends. In germline, CDR1 is GTSNPN, CDR2 SVGIG (reference sequence). CDR3: CAWSDTIAPGELFF. CDR3 nucleotide sequence: TGTGCCTGGAGCGACACGATAGCCCCCGGGGAGCTGTTTTTT.

This chain connects TRBV2 to TRBJ1-1, with TRBD1 identical over 8 bases. CDR1 is SNHLY and CDR2 is FYNNEI in the germline V gene. There are 16 residues in the CDR3. With 6 bases clipped from V and 5 bases from J, the junction kept 14 bases outside the gene matches. The CDR3 spells CASSPFGQGPGTEAFF. The CDR3 bases are TGTGCCAGCAGCCCTTTCGGACAGGGCCCGGGGACTGAAGCTTTCTTT. The variable domain in full, with the rest retrieved from reference TRBV2 and TRBJ1-1, is EPEVTQTPSHQVTQMGQEVILRCVPISNHLYFYWYRQILGQKVEFLVSFYNNEISEKSEIFDDQFSVERPDGSNFTLKIRSTKLEDSAMYFCASSPFGQGPGTEAFFGQGTRLTVV.

In regard to this clone: Other nucleotide sequences from this sample produce the same CDR3. The chain employs TRBV27 and TRBJ1-1, with unresolved D. V dropped 3 bases and J dropped 1 base, with 6 bases sitting between them. The CDR3 loop spans 13 amino acids. Germline V CDR1 and CDR2: MNHEY, SMNVEV (reference sequence). Written as DNA, the CDR3 is TGTGCCAGCAGTTTTCGAGGGAACACTGAAGCTTTCTTT. It yields the protein CASSFRGNTEAFF.